This entry concerns a single TCR beta chain. The antigen is unknown. This entry is derived from a study of cytomegalovirus exposure and HLA in healthy donors. Whole-study results and caveats: Some public TCRs appeared in many individuals, while most sequences were rare. That first-cohort TCR clusters tended to co-occur in the 120 or so validation repertoires was found in a later analysis. The study listed under 200 cytomegalovirus-associated TCR beta chains.

The CDR3 is 14 amino acids. Germline V lookup: CDR1 SGHAT, CDR2 FQNNGV. V gave up 0 bases and J gave up 8 bases, with 13 bases separating them. The table came from immunoSEQ multiplex PCR; TCRdb's copy has only in-frame clones and leaves some out. This sample has 100,000 to 150,000 clones, with 75% to 90% found just once. The V call is TRBV11-2, the J call TRBJ1-1; weak D call: TRBD1 (6 bases). The sequenced material came from PBMCs. The sequence came from a man aged 18 to 30 in good health and CMV-seropositive. The CDR3 loop is CASSLDGGGFEAFF. The CDR3 DNA is TGTGCCAGCAGCTTAGATGGCGGGGGCTTCGAAGCTTTCTTT.